The 4 T cell receptor beta chains below were found in one sample sequenced in a study of blood T cell repertoires in COVID-19. The repertoire was sequenced with immunoSEQ multiplex PCR; TCRdb's copy has only in-frame clones and lacks some. The top ten hold approximately 2.9% of the sample, which has 450,000 to 500,000 clones, over 75% seen once. Source material: peripheral blood. These receptors were taken from a human donor in a cohort sampled during active COVID-19.

This sequence joins TRBV12-3 or TRBV12-4 and TRBJ1-1; TRBD1 is a possible D gene (5 bases). The germline V and J ends were trimmed by 6 bases and 7 bases, with 9 bases remaining between them. The CDR3 contains 11 residues. CDR3 nucleotide sequence: TGTGCCAGCAGGGGGCTCCTTGAAGCTTTCTTT. Translated: CASRGLLEAFF.

This sequence joins TRBV30 and TRBJ1-6; weak D call: TRBD1 (6 bases). The CDR3 extends over 14 amino acids. V was clipped by 0 bases and J by 10 bases, with 13 bases between them. CDR1 is GTSNPN, CDR2 SVGIG, per germline (reference sequence). CDR3 coding DNA: TGTGCCTGGAGTGTAACAGGGCTTGGGTCACCCCTCCACTTT. Protein product: CAWSVTGLGSPLHF.

V and J are TRBV4-1 and TRBJ2-5; a possible D gene is TRBD2 (5 bases). Germline assignment: CDR1 MGHRA and CDR2 YSYEKL. V was pared by 4 bases and J by 1 base, with 7 bases between. This CDR3 is 13 amino acids long. CDR3 residues: CASSRGPQETQYF. In DNA form, the CDR3 reads TGCGCCAGCAGCCGCGGGCCCCAAGAGACCCAGTACTTC.

The J gene is TRBJ2-7, the V gene TRBV2; possibly TRBD1 for D (5 bases). Trimming left V 5 bases short and J 3 bases short, with 8 bases between. The CDR3 loop spans 12 amino acids. The germline CDR1 and CDR2 sequences are SNHLY and FYNNEI. In DNA form, the CDR3 reads TGTGCCAGCAGTTATCAGGGCTACGAGCAGTACTTC. This translates into CASSYQGYEQYF.